This TCR beta chain stems from a study of blood T cell repertoires in COVID-19. This CDR3 contains 16 residues. Germline loops: CDR1 LNHNV, CDR2 YYDKDF (reference sequence). J was trimmed by 5 bases and V by 3 bases; bases with no gene match: 7. Method: immunoSEQ multiplex PCR; TCRdb's copy keeps in-frame clones and lacks some. Of 100,000 to 150,000 clones in the sample, approximately 81% are singletons; the top ten hold 3.5% to 4.5%. The chain combines TRBV15 with TRBJ2-7; 13 bases map to TRBD2. The sequence derives from a woman aged 45-65 years with acute or convalescent COVID-19. Source material: peripheral blood. The CDR3 here is CATSRGLAGITDEQYF. DNA for the CDR3: TGTGCCACCAGCAGGGGACTAGCGGGGATAACGGACGAGCAGTACTTC.